This T cell receptor beta chain was profiled in a study of blood T cell repertoires in COVID-19. Participant ages covered about 18 to 90 years across around 22 US areas. TCRdb's copy holds only in-frame clones and misses some; the assay was immunoSEQ multiplex PCR. The sample includes about 320,000 clones, 85% seen only once; the top ten take 1.5% to 2%. The CDR3 consists of 16 residues. Germline assignment: CDR1 MNHEY and CDR2 SMNVEV (reference sequence). Trimming cost V 5 bases and J 4 bases; bases outside gene matches: 12. The V and J genes are TRBV27 and TRBJ2-7; 9 bases are a match to TRBD1. Sequencing used PBMCs or T cells enriched from blood (not recorded which). The TCR was taken from a woman in her 30s who had been exposed to COVID-19. The DNA of the CDR3 is TGTGCCAGCAGTATGGCCCCCGGGACAGGGAAGTACGAGCAGTACTTC. This codes for CASSMAPGTGKYEQYF.